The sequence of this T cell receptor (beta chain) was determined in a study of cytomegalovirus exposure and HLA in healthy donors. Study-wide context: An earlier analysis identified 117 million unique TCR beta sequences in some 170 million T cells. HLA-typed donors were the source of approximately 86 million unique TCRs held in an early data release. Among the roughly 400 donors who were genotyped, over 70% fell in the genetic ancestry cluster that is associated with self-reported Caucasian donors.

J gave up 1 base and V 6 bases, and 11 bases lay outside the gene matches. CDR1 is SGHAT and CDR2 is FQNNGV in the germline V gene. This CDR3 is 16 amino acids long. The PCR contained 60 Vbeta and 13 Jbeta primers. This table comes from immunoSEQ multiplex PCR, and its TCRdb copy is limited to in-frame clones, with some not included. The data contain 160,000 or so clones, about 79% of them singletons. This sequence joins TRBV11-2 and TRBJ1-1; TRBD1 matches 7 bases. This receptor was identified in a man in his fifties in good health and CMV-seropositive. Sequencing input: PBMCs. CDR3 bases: TGTGCCAGCAGTCAAGACAGGGCCGCCCAGAACACTGAAGCTTTCTTT. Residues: CASSQDRAAQNTEAFF.